A selection of T cell receptor beta chains follows, all from one sample in a study of blood T cell repertoires in COVID-19. Profiled with immunoSEQ multiplex PCR; TCRdb holds only in-frame clones, not every one. The data contain about 240,000 clones, approximately 82% of them singletons. Sequenced material: peripheral blood. The receptor set was obtained from a woman between 18 and 29 years old with acute or convalescent COVID-19. Both conserved end residues are part of each CDR3. Fields, in order: clone size, J gene, D gene, V gene, CDR3 DNA, CDR3 protein. A D gene is named only where the DNA matches it firmly. Expanded clones get a size class; other rows say once, few or many, or leave the size out.

- TRBJ1-1 - TRBV9 TGTGCCAGCAGCGGAACAGGGTCGGATACGAACACTGAAGCTTTCTTT CASSGTGSDTNTEAFF
- TRBJ2-7 TRBD2 TRBV4-3 TGCGCCAGCAGCCAAGGGCTAGCGGTCTACGAGCAGTACTTC CASSQGLAVYEQYF
- TRBJ2-7 - TRBV28 TGTGCCAGCAGGCCACCCAGGGTCCCCTACGAGCAGTACTTC CASRPPRVPYEQYF
- TRBJ1-1 - TRBV30 TGTGCCTGGAGCGCCAGGGGGAACACTGAAGCTTTCTTT CAWSARGNTEAFF
- TRBJ2-7 - TRBV28 TGTGCCAGCACCGGTAGCGCCTTTTTCTGGGAGCAGTACTTC CASTGSAFFWEQYF
- TRBJ1-6 TRBD1 TRBV2 TGTGCCAGCAGGGCCCGGGACAGGGTCAATTCACCCCTCCACTTT CASRARDRVNSPLHF
- TRBJ2-7 TRBD1 TRBV7-9 TGTGCCAGCAGCTGGGGACAGCCAGCCTACGAGCAGTACTTC CASSWGQPAYEQYF
once TRBJ2-7 TRBD1 TRBV28 TGTGCCAGCAGTCAGCCGGGACAGGGGGCTTACGAGCAGTACTTC CASSQPGQGAYEQYF
- TRBJ2-5 - TRBV11-3 TGTGCCAGCAGCGGACAGTCCGGAGAGACCCAGTACTTC CASSGQSGETQYF
- TRBJ2-1 TRBD2 TRBV18 TGTGCCAGCTCACCAGCTAGCGGGACCGGCTACAATGAGCAGTTCTTC CASSPASGTGYNEQFF
- TRBJ2-2 TRBD2 TRBV6-5 TGTGCCAGCAGTTACTCGCCTAGCGGGAGAACCGGGGAGCTGTTTTTT CASSYSPSGRTGELFF
- TRBJ2-7 TRBD2 TRBV18 TGTGCCAGCTCACCCGGGACTAGCGGGAACGGCTCCTACGAGCAGTACTTC CASSPGTSGNGSYEQYF
- TRBJ2-7 - TRBV21-1 TGTGCCAGCAGCCCTTTACCTCCCACTAGCGGGAGAATCCACTCCTACGAGCAGTACTTC CASSPLPPTSGRIHSYEQYF
- TRBJ2-5 - TRBV5-4 TGTGCCAGCAGCTTGATCTCCGACAAAGAGACCCAGTACTTC CASSLISDKETQYF
- TRBJ2-2 TRBD2 TRBV18 TGTGCCAGCTCACGAGGACTAGCGGGAACGGCCACCGGGGAGCTGTTTTTT CASSRGLAGTATGELFF
- TRBJ2-2 - TRBV19 TGTGCCAGTAGTATGGTCCCCGGCGGGAACACCGGGGAGCTGTTTTTT CASSMVPGGNTGELFF
- TRBJ1-1 - TRBV27 TGTGCCACGGGGATGAACACTGAAGCTTTCTTT CATGMNTEAFF
few TRBJ2-7 TRBD1 TRBV25-1 TGTGCCAGCGGAGGACAGGGGAGGTACGAGCAGTACTTC CASGGQGRYEQYF
- TRBJ2-1 TRBD2 TRBV3-1/TRBV3-2 TGTGCCAGCAGCCAAGATCTTAACGGAGCGGGGAATGAGCAGTTCTTC CASSQDLNGAGNEQFF
- TRBJ2-3 TRBD2 TRBV19 TGTGCCAGTAGTATCCCCGCGGGAGGCACAGATACGCAGTATTTT CASSIPAGGTDTQYF
- TRBJ1-1 - TRBV30 TGTGCCTGGAGGGACCCCAACAGGGTGGAAGCTTTCTTT CAWRDPNRVEAFF
once TRBJ1-5 TRBD1 TRBV3-1/TRBV3-2 TGTGCCAGCAGCCAAGGGACAGGGGATCAGCCCCAGCATTTT CASSQGTGDQPQHF
- TRBJ1-1 - TRBV27 TGTGCCAGCAGTTCGCCCCCCGGGGGGCTTGGTGAAGCTTTCTTT CASSSPPGGLGEAFF
- TRBJ2-1 TRBD2 TRBV25-1 TGTGCCAGCAGTGAATCCCAGCGGGAGGGGAACTACAATGAGCAGTTCTTC CASSESQREGNYNEQFF
- TRBJ1-4 - TRBV30 TGTGCCTGGAGGGCGGGGAGCTCAACTAATGAAAAACTGTTTTTT CAWRAGSSTNEKLFF
once TRBJ2-7 - TRBV7-2 TGTGCCAGCAGCTTAGGCCACAGAAGCATCAACTACGAGCAGTACTTC CASSLGHRSINYEQYF
- TRBJ2-7 - TRBV15 TGTGCCACCAGCGCCGGGATCCGGCTAAAGATGGACGAGCAGTACTTC CATSAGIRLKMDEQYF
- TRBJ2-7 - TRBV10-1 TGCGCCAGCAGTGAGTCTGCGGGACCAGAGGAGCAGTACTTC CASSESAGPEEQYF
few TRBJ2-5 - TRBV6-4 TGTGCCAGCAGCCTCAGTCCGGGATCCCAAGAGACCCAGTACTTC CASSLSPGSQETQYF
once TRBJ1-2 - TRBV12-3/TRBV12-4 TGTGCCAGCAGCCCCCCCGGACAGTATGGCTACACCTTC CASSPPGQYGYTF
- TRBJ2-7 - TRBV30 TGTGCCTGGAGTGTAGGGGCCCCTGGGTACGAGCAGTACTTC CAWSVGAPGYEQYF
- TRBJ2-3 - TRBV20-1 TGCAGTGCTAGTTACAGGACTAAGAGCACAGATACGCAGTATTTT CSASYRTKSTDTQYF
- TRBJ1-5 TRBD1 TRBV15 TGTGCCACCAGCAGGACAGGGTCGGGTCAGCCCCAGCATTTT CATSRTGSGQPQHF
- TRBJ2-7 - TRBV4-1 TGCGCCAGCAGCCCCTCCCAGGGGCCCGCGGACGAGCAGTACTTC CASSPSQGPADEQYF
few TRBJ1-1 - TRBV7-2 TGTGCCAGCAGCTTAGGGTGGTTACGAGGGAGGACTGAAGCTTTCTTT CASSLGWLRGRTEAFF
- TRBJ1-4 TRBD1 TRBV6-5 TGTGCCAGCAGAGGACGACAGGGGCCGGGCGAAAAACTGTTTTTT CASRGRQGPGEKLFF
- TRBJ2-5 TRBD2 TRBV5-3 TGTGCCAGAAGCTTCAGCGGGAGGCTCGGGAGGGAGACCCAGTACTTC CARSFSGRLGRETQYF
- TRBJ2-5 TRBD1 TRBV7-2 TGTGCCAGCAGCGTGGGACAGGGATGGGAGACTCAGTACTTC CASSVGQGWETQYF
few TRBJ1-1 - TRBV7-2 TGTGCCAGCAGCTTAGCAGGTGGGCGACGGACTGAAGCTTTCTTT CASSLAGGRRTEAFF
- TRBJ1-6 TRBD1 TRBV13 TGTGCCAGCAGCCCCGGACAGGGTGGGGACTCCTATAATTCACCCCTCCACTTT CASSPGQGGDSYNSPLHF
- TRBJ1-1 TRBD1 TRBV5-1 TGCGCCAGCAGCTTGGCGGGTACAGGGGGACACACTGAAGCTTTCTTT CASSLAGTGGHTEAFF
- TRBJ1-1 - TRBV5-1 TGCGCCAGCAGCTTGCTGCCAGGGGCGGACACTGAAGCTTTCTTT CASSLLPGADTEAFF
once TRBJ2-1 - TRBV2 TGTGCCAGCCTGAAGCCAAACGCCTACAATGAGCAGTTCTTC CASLKPNAYNEQFF